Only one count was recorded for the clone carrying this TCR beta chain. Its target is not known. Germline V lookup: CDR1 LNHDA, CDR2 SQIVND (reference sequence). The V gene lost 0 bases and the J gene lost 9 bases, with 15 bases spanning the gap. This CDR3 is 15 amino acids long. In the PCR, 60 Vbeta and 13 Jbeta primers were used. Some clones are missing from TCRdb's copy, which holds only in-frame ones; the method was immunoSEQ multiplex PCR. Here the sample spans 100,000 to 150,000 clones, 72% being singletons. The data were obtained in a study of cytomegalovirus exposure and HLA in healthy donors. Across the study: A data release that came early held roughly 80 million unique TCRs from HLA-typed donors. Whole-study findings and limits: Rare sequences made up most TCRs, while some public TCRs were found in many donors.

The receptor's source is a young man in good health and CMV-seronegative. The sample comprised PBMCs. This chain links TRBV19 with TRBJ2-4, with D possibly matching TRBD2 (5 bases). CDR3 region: CASSIDLWEPGIQYF. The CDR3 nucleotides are TGTGCCAGTAGTATAGATCTGTGGGAGCCAGGCATTCAGTACTTC.